This entry concerns a single T cell receptor beta chain. The sample comes from a study of CD8 T cells in Susac syndrome. Sequencing targeted TCR beta in blood CD8+ and CD4+ T cells. Each multiple sclerosis control was a treatment-naive patient with relapsing-remitting disease that was either stable or active. In contrast to the negatively isolated CD8+ and CD4+ T cells, TEMRA cells were FACS-enriched. The RNA input was about 0.45 to 1 ug, and it was reverse transcribed with random hexamers. A multiplex approach, immunoSEQ multiplex PCR, amplified TCR beta CDR3 across 54 Vbeta and 13 Jbeta. TCRdb passed the immunoSEQ multiplex PCR reads through MiXCR, listing each CDR3 protein once. The sample holds fewer than 250,000 distinct CDR3 sequences; 80% to 95% are singletons and the top ten take around 0.13%. From germline, CDR1 is MNHEY and CDR2 SVGAGI. The CDR3 spans 17 residues. V dropped 0 bases and J dropped 9; count of bases not matched to a gene: 16.

The sequencing sample was made of CD8+ T cells from PBMCs. This TCR derives from a human donor with multiple sclerosis. V usage is TRBV6-5 and J usage is TRBJ1-2, with 7 bases identical to TRBD1. CDR3 loop: CASSYSSSGQARTSYTF. The CDR3 bases are TGTGCCAGCAGTTACTCTTCATCAGGACAGGCAAGGACGAGCTACACCTTC.